This entry lists 14 T cell receptor beta chains sequenced from one sample in a study of blood T cell repertoires in COVID-19. Clones were sequenced by immunoSEQ multiplex PCR, and TCRdb holds only the in-frame ones, with some missing. The sample includes 200,000 to 250,000 clones, around 86% seen only once; the top ten take approximately 7%. Sequencing was performed on peripheral blood. The receptors were sampled from a woman between 70 and 85 years old with active or convalescent COVID-19.

The chain combines TRBV27 with TRBJ1-6; TRBD1 agrees at 10 bases. This CDR3 spans 15 amino acids. The ends lost 6 bases at V and 5 bases at J; junction bases unmatched: 4. Germline V lookup: CDR1 MNHEY, CDR2 SMNVEV (reference sequence). CDR3 coding DNA: TGTGCCAGCAGGGTGACAGGGGGCGATAATTCACCCCTCCACTTT. Amino acids: CASRVTGGDNSPLHF.

The chain is built from TRBV10-3 and TRBJ1-1; no reliable D call. The CDR3 totals 14 residues. Germline CDR1 and CDR2: ENHRY and SYGVKD. V was shortened by 5 bases and J by 2 bases, with 12 bases between the two germline ends. CDR3 amino acids: CAISYQELNTEAFF. CDR3 coding DNA: TGTGCCATCAGTTATCAAGAGCTAAACACTGAAGCTTTCTTT.

The chain carries TRBV9 and TRBJ2-2; D is perhaps TRBD2 (7 bases). Per the germline V gene, CDR1 is SGDLS and CDR2 is YYNGEE. CDR3 length: 15 amino acids. Trimming took off 0 bases at V and 3 bases at J, with 9 bases between the two ends. Here the CDR3 DNA reads TGTGCCAGCAGCGTAGAAGGGGGGGACACCGGGGAGCTGTTTTTT. Encoded protein: CASSVEGGDTGELFF.

In this sample, this clone turned up once. J is TRBJ2-3 and V is TRBV3-1 (or the pseudogene TRBV3-2); 11 bases fit TRBD2. CDR3 length equals 15 residues. CDR1 and CDR2 (germline): LGHDT, YNNKEL (reference sequence). Germline trimming cut 3 bases from V and 5 bases from J; bases unmatched to any gene: 4. CDR3 coding DNA: TGTGCCAGCAGCCATAGCGGGGGGGCCAAAGATACGCAGTATTTT. Residues: CASSHSGGAKDTQYF.

This sequence joins TRBV7-9 and TRBJ1-4, with a tentative D call TRBD1 (6 bases). This CDR3 is built from 14 residues. V was pared by 5 bases and J by 5 bases, with 12 bases between. Per germline, CDR1 SEHNR and CDR2 FQNEAQ (reference sequence). The CDR3 sequence: CASSTTGLNEKLFF. In nucleotides, the CDR3 is TGTGCCAGCAGCACGACAGGTCTGAATGAAAAACTGTTTTTT.

J is TRBJ1-5 and V is TRBV4-3, with 7 bases aligning to TRBD1. CDR1 is LGHNA and CDR2 is YSLEER in the germline V gene. This CDR3 has 14 residues. The trim removed 1 base at V and 10 bases at J, leaving 7 bases unmatched. The DNA for the CDR3 is TGCGCCAGCAGCCAAGGACAGGGTTATGATCCCCAGCATTTT. As protein: CASSQGQGYDPQHF.

The chain combines TRBV24-1 with TRBJ1-5, with D perhaps TRBD1 (5 bases). The V gene lost 4 bases and the J gene lost 6 bases, with 9 bases spanning the gap. The CDR3 runs 13 residues. Germline CDR1 is KGHDR and CDR2 is SFDVKD. In DNA, the CDR3 is TGTGCCACCAGTGACTCAGGGATTCAGCCCCAGCATTTT. It specifies CATSDSGIQPQHF.

The gene calls are TRBV6-2 or TRBV6-3 and TRBJ1-2, with a possible D match to TRBD1 (6 bases). The CDR3 sequence is 14 residues long. With 6 bases removed from V and 5 bases from J, the gap between germline ends came to 16 bases. Germline V CDR1 and CDR2: MNHEY, SVGEGT. The CDR3 loop reads CASSRTAPGYGYTF. In DNA, the CDR3 is TGTGCCAGCAGCCGGACAGCCCCGGGGTATGGCTACACCTTC.

Of note for this clone: Different DNA sequences within this sample yield the same CDR3. The gene calls are TRBV6-5 and TRBJ1-2; D is possibly TRBD1 (5 bases). Trimming removed 2 bases from V and 3 bases from J, with 7 bases in between. CDR1 and CDR2 (germline): MNHEY, SVGAGI. The CDR3 totals 13 residues. CDR3 sequence (DNA): TGTGCCAGCAGTTACGGGGGGGACTATGGCTACACCTTC. It translates to CASSYGGDYGYTF.

The chain recombines TRBV7-2 with TRBJ2-5; tentative D call: TRBD2 (5 bases). The V gene's germline CDR1 is SGHTA and CDR2 FQGNSA. V dropped 5 bases and J dropped 5 bases, with 18 bases sitting between them. This CDR3 contains 15 residues. In DNA, the CDR3 is TGTGCCAGCAGCCTCCCGACATCTACGGGGGAGACCCAGTACTTC. Encoded protein: CASSLPTSTGETQYF. The variable domain in full, with the rest retrieved from reference TRBV7-2 and TRBJ2-5, is GAGVSQSPSNKVTEKGKDVELRCDPISGHTALYWYRQSLGQGLEFLIYFQGNSAPDKSGLPSDRFSAERTGGSVSTLTIQRTQQEDSAVYLCASSLPTSTGETQYFGPGTRLLVL.

V is TRBV7-7 and J is TRBJ1-2; the D gene is possibly TRBD1 (5 bases). V lost 7 bases to trimming and J lost 7 bases, with 16 bases between them. CDR1 is SSHAT, CDR2 FNYEAQ, per germline (reference sequence). This CDR3 spans 13 amino acids. CDR3 sequence: CASNPIQGAGYTF. The DNA of the CDR3 is TGTGCCAGCAACCCAATCCAGGGCGCTGGCTACACCTTC.

The chain carries TRBV27 and TRBJ1-1; TRBD1 might be the D (6 bases). Trimming left V 2 bases short and J 5 bases short, with 15 bases between. The CDR3 length is 15 residues. Germline loops: CDR1 MNHEY, CDR2 SMNVEV (reference sequence). The CDR3 bases are TGTGCCAGCAGTTTAAATCAGGGGTTGGGGACTGAAGCTTTCTTT. Its protein is CASSLNQGLGTEAFF.

The chain is built from TRBV6-5 and TRBJ1-4, with TRBD1 as a possible D gene (5 bases). The V gene lost 8 bases and the J gene lost 4 bases, with 11 bases spanning the gap. This CDR3 is 13 amino acids long. CDR1 is MNHEY and CDR2 is SVGAGI in the germline V gene. The CDR3 DNA sequence: TGTGCCAGCCGGGGGTTGGTTAATGAAAAACTGTTTTTT. It encodes CASRGLVNEKLFF.

The rearrangement joins TRBV18 to TRBJ1-4; the D gene is possibly TRBD1 (6 bases). Looked up from germline, CDR1 is KGHSH and CDR2 is LQKENI. CDR3 size: 13 residues. Deletions cut 6 bases from V and 8 bases from J, with 13 bases between. CDR3 in DNA: TGTGCCAGCTCCCTCGAAGGGGGAGAAAAACTGTTTTTT. Its translation: CASSLEGGEKLFF.